The next 23 T cell receptor beta chains were all read from a single sample in a study of blood T cell repertoires in COVID-19 (TCRdb year 2020). Libraries were built with the immunoSEQ multiplex PCR assay. TCRdb retrieved this table from immuneACCESS and kept in-frame rearrangements only. Not all clones are present; in checked studies, unresolved V genes account for under half, and no reason is known for the remainder. This sample holds about 380,000 clones; about 89% were observed only once. The top ten hold 1% to 1.5% of the sample. Sample: peripheral blood. These receptors were taken from a man between 40 and 49 years old with acute or convalescent COVID-19.

J is TRBJ2-1 and V is TRBV3-1 (or the pseudogene TRBV3-2); 14 bases are shared with TRBD2. CDR3 length: 15 amino acids. Germline V gives CDR1 LGHDT, CDR2 YNNKEL (reference sequence). The ends lost 3 bases at V and 9 bases at J; junction bases unmatched: 4. CDR3: CASSHQGLAGVEQFF. CDR3 sequence (DNA): TGTGCCAGCAGCCATCAGGGACTAGCGGGAGTTGAGCAGTTCTTC.

The J gene is TRBJ1-6, the V gene TRBV14, with a tentative D call TRBD1 (5 bases). Germline lookup yields CDR1 SGHDN and CDR2 FVKESK. CDR3 length equals 14 residues. V lost 6 bases and J 9 bases, leaving 15 bases between the germline ends. CDR3 nucleotide sequence: TGTGCCAGCAGTCTCAGCGGGGGAGCTTCACCCCTCCACTTT. As protein: CASSLSGGASPLHF.

This clone has just a few counts. The J gene is TRBJ1-1, the V gene TRBV29-1; D is uncertain. The germline V gene has CDR1 SQVTM and CDR2 ANQGSEA. Trimming removed 7 bases from V and 1 base from J, with 4 bases in between. There are 10 residues in the CDR3. CDR3: CSAQNTEAFF. CDR3 DNA: TGCAGCGCCCAGAACACTGAAGCTTTCTTT.

The chain employs TRBV27 and TRBJ1-5, with D tentatively TRBD1 (6 bases). The CDR3 totals 14 residues. V dropped 6 bases and J dropped 6 bases, with 15 bases sitting between them. Germline V gives CDR1 MNHEY, CDR2 SMNVEV (reference sequence). The CDR3 here is CASSWGGPAQPQHF. The CDR3 DNA sequence: TGTGCCAGCAGCTGGGGGGGGCCGGCTCAGCCCCAGCATTTT.

V usage is TRBV7-3 and J usage is TRBJ2-2; possibly TRBD1 for D (6 bases). V gave up 4 bases and J gave up 5 bases, with 17 bases separating them. Germline CDR1 SGHTA, CDR2 FQGTGA. The CDR3 covers 16 residues. CDR3 in DNA: TGTGCCAGCAGCTCCGGTGAGGGGGTGGGGACCGGGGAGCTGTTTTTT. It translates to CASSSGEGVGTGELFF.

To note about this clone: Other DNA sequences in the sample encode the same CDR3. The CDR3 DNA follows: TGTGCCAGCAGTTACACCAGGGTTACGGGCTACACCTTC. Translation gives CASSYTRVTGYTF. The V gene is TRBV6-5, the J gene TRBJ1-2; possible D gene TRBD1, 5 bases. V lost 2 bases, J lost 8 bases, and 12 bases lay in between. Germline V lookup: CDR1 MNHEY, CDR2 SVGAGI. This CDR3 comprises 13 residues.

This clone has more than one count but fewer than ten. The rearrangement links TRBV7-3 to TRBJ2-7; D gene uncertain. The CDR3 extends over 14 amino acids. Germline CDR1 SGHTA, CDR2 FQGTGA. V lost 3 bases to trimming and J lost 6 bases, with 15 bases between them. CDR3 loop: CASSFFARPSEQYF. For the CDR3, the DNA is TGTGCCAGCAGCTTTTTTGCTAGGCCGTCCGAGCAGTACTTC.

The chain links TRBV30 to TRBJ2-3, with D possibly being TRBD1 (6 bases). The germline V gene encodes CDR1 GTSNPN and CDR2 SVGIG (reference sequence). V lost 7 bases to trimming and J lost 0 bases, with 8 bases between them. The CDR3 sequence is 12 residues long. The CDR3 nucleotides read TGTGCCTTCAGGGGAAGCACAGATACGCAGTATTTT. It encodes CAFRGSTDTQYF.

Details on this clone: Sequence at one end of the junction differs from germline and may be a read error. The gene calls are TRBV19 and TRBJ2-2; tentatively, D is TRBD2 (6 bases). The CDR3 extends over 15 amino acids. CDR1 is LNHDA and CDR2 is SQIVND in the germline V gene (reference sequence). The CDR3 protein is CASFGRRDIPGGLFF. The CDR3 region has the DNA TGTGCCAGTTTTGGTCGACGGGATATCCCCGGGGGGCTGTTTTTT.

This rearrangement joins TRBV11-3 to TRBJ2-1; 7 positions match TRBD2. V dropped 5 bases and J dropped 5; count of bases not matched to a gene: 3. Germline lookup yields CDR1 SGHNT and CDR2 YENEEA. The CDR3 runs to 13 residues. The chain's CDR3 is CASSLLADNEQFF. CDR3 nucleotides: TGTGCCAGCAGCCTCCTAGCGGACAATGAGCAGTTCTTC.

V and J are TRBV29-1 and TRBJ1-1; no firm D call. The ends were cut back, 1 base at V and 0 bases at J, with 6 bases in the middle. Germline V CDR1 and CDR2: SQVTM, ANQGSEA. The CDR3 is 13 residues long. CDR3 in amino acids: CSVEGRLNTEAFF. In DNA form, the CDR3 reads TGCAGCGTTGAAGGCAGGTTGAACACTGAAGCTTTCTTT.

V gene TRBV11-3 combines with J gene TRBJ2-2; 9 bases fit TRBD1. The trim removed 4 bases at V and 6 bases at J, leaving 9 bases unmatched. The CDR3 covers 16 residues. Germline CDR1 is SGHNT and CDR2 is YENEEA. CDR3 protein: CASSSRQGVRAGELFF. The DNA for the CDR3 is TGTGCCAGCAGCTCCCGACAGGGGGTTAGGGCCGGGGAGCTGTTTTTT.

V and J are TRBV2 and TRBJ1-6; 7 bases line up with TRBD1. With 1 base clipped from V and 2 bases from J, the junction kept 5 bases outside the gene matches. Germline CDR1 and CDR2: SNHLY and FYNNEI. The CDR3 has 17 amino acids. Written as DNA, the CDR3 is TGTGCCAGCAGTGAAGAGGGACAGAGGACCTATAATTCACCCCTCCACTTT. Amino acid sequence: CASSEEGQRTYNSPLHF. The variable domain in full, completed from reference TRBV2 and TRBJ1-6, reads EPEVTQTPSHQVTQMGQEVILRCVPISNHLYFYWYRQILGQKVEFLVSFYNNEISEKSEIFDDQFSVERPDGSNFTLKIRSTKLEDSAMYFCASSEEGQRTYNSPLHFGNGTRLTVT.

The V gene is TRBV6-1, the J gene TRBJ1-1; D gene ambiguous. Germline CDR1 MNHNS, CDR2 SASEGT. The ends were cut back, 3 bases at V and 3 bases at J, with 17 bases in the middle. The CDR3 is 16 amino acids. The CDR3 protein is CASSEGPGLRDTEAFF. In DNA form, the CDR3 reads TGTGCCAGCAGTGAGGGTCCGGGCCTGAGGGACACTGAAGCTTTCTTT.

This clone appeared a few times. The chain employs TRBV19 and TRBJ1-1, with D perhaps matching TRBD1 (6 bases). CDR1 and CDR2 (germline): LNHDA, SQIVND (reference sequence). V was clipped by 5 bases and J by 5 bases, with 18 bases between them. The CDR3 loop spans 15 amino acids. The CDR3 sequence: CASSPLGGGRTEAFF. The DNA of the CDR3 is TGTGCCAGTAGTCCACTGGGGGGGGGCCGGACTGAAGCTTTCTTT.

V gene TRBV27 combines with J gene TRBJ2-1, with D possibly being TRBD1 (6 bases). Trimming left V 7 bases short and J 7 bases short, with 11 bases between. The germline CDR1 and CDR2 sequences are MNHEY and SMNVEV (reference sequence). The CDR3 is made up of 12 amino acids. CDR3 DNA sequence: TGTGCCAGCACCAAAACAGGGAATGAGCAGTTCTTC. Protein: CASTKTGNEQFF.

This chain links TRBV28 with TRBJ2-1; TRBD2 matches 12 bases. J lost 5 bases, V lost 3 bases, and 11 bases had no gene match. CDR3 length equals 18 residues. The germline CDR1 and CDR2 sequences are MDHEN and SYDVKM. The CDR3 DNA reads TGTGCCAGCAGTTTCGCTAGCGGGAGGGGGGGTCTCGACAATGAGCAGTTCTTC. Its protein product is CASSFASGRGGLDNEQFF.

This rearrangement joins TRBV9 to TRBJ2-3; D is undetermined. This CDR3 has 16 residues. V was pared by 1 base and J by 2 bases, with 14 bases between. Germline lookup yields CDR1 SGDLS and CDR2 YYNGEE. The CDR3 sequence: CASSVFLGSTTDTQYF. As DNA, the CDR3 is TGTGCCAGCAGCGTATTTCTGGGCAGTACCACAGATACGCAGTATTTT.

In this sample, this clone turned up once. CDR3 nucleotides: TGTGCCAGCAACTTCGACAGGGCGGCTGGAAACACCATATATTTT. Translating gives CASNFDRAAGNTIYF. V gene TRBV6-6 combines with J gene TRBJ1-3; 7 bases are shared with TRBD1. The V gene's germline CDR1 is MNHNY and CDR2 SVGAGI (reference sequence). J gave up 2 bases and V 7 bases, and 8 bases lay outside the gene matches. The CDR3 length is 15 residues.

The J gene is TRBJ2-1, the V gene TRBV7-3, with 11 bases fitting TRBD2. The CDR3 is 15 residues long. J was trimmed by 3 bases and V by 2 bases; bases with no gene match: 0. CDR1 SGHTA and CDR2 FQGTGA come from the germline V gene. For the CDR3, the DNA is TGTGCCAGCAGCTTAGGGACTAGCGGCTACAATGAGCAGTTCTTC. As protein: CASSLGTSGYNEQFF.

V and J are TRBV27 and TRBJ2-1; 13 bases line up with TRBD2. J was trimmed by 0 bases and V by 3 bases; bases with no gene match: 14. CDR3 length: 21 residues. The germline V gene encodes CDR1 MNHEY and CDR2 SMNVEV (reference sequence). CDR3 loop: CASSFHGTSGGDRSSYNEQFF. CDR3 DNA sequence: TGTGCCAGCAGTTTCCACGGCACTAGCGGGGGGGACAGGAGCTCCTACAATGAGCAGTTCTTC.

The rearrangement uses TRBV12-5 and TRBJ2-7; unclear D gene. This CDR3 comprises 17 residues. Trimming took off 1 base at V and 3 bases at J, with 19 bases between the two ends. CDR1 and CDR2 (germline): LGHNT, FRNRAP. CDR3 amino acids: CASGLARHIYTYYEQYF. In DNA, the CDR3 is TGTGCTAGTGGTTTGGCCAGACATATATACACTTACTACGAGCAGTACTTC.

The gene calls are TRBV6-1 and TRBJ1-4, with D possibly matching TRBD1 (6 bases). The CDR3 extends over 15 amino acids. Germline V CDR1 and CDR2: MNHNS, SASEGT. The germline V and J ends were trimmed by 3 bases and 3 bases, with 11 bases remaining between them. The CDR3 nucleotides read TGTGCCAGCAGTGAGACAGGAAGATCTAATGAAAAACTGTTTTTT. Translating gives CASSETGRSNEKLFF.